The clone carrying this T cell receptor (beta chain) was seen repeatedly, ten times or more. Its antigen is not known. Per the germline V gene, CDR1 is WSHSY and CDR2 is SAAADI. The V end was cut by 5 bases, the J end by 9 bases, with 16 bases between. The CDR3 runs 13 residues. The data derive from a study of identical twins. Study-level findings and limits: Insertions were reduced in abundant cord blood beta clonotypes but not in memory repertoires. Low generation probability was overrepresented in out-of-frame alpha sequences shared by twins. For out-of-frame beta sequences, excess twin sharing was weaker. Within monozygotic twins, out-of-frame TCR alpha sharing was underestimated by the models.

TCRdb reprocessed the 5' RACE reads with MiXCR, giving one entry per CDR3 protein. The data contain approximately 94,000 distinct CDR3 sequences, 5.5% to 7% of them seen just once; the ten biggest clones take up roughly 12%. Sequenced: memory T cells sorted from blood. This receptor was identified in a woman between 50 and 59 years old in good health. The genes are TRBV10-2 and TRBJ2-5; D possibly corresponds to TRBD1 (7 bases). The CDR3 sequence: CASSKQGPGAQYF. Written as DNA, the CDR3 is TGCGCCAGCAGTAAACAGGGGCCGGGGGCCCAGTACTTC.